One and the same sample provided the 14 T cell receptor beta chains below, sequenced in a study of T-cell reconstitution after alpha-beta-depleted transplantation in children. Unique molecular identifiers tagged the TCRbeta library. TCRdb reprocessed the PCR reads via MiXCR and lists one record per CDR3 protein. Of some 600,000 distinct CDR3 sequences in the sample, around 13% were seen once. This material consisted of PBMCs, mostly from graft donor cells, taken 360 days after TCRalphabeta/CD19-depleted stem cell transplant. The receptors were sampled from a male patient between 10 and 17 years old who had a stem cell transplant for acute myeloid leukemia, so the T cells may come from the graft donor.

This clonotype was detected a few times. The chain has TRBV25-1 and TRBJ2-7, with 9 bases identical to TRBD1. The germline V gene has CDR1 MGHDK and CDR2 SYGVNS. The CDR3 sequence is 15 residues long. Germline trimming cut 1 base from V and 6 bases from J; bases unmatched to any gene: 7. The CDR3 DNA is TGTGCCAGCAGTGAATTTCCCGGACAGGGGCTCGAGCAGTACTTC. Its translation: CASSEFPGQGLEQYF.

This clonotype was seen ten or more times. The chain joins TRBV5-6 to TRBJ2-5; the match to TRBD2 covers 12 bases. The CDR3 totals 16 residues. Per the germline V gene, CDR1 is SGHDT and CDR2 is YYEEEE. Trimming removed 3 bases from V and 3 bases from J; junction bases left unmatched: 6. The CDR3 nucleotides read TGTGCCAGCAGCTCGAGACTAGCGGGAGCCGAAGAGACCCAGTACTTC. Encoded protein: CASSSRLAGAEETQYF. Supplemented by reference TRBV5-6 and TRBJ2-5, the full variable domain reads DAGVTQSPTHLIKTRGQQVTLRCSPKSGHDTVSWYQQALGQGPQFIFQYYEEEERQRGNFPDRFSGHQFPNYSSELNVNALLLGDSALYLCASSSRLAGAEETQYFGPGTRLLVL.

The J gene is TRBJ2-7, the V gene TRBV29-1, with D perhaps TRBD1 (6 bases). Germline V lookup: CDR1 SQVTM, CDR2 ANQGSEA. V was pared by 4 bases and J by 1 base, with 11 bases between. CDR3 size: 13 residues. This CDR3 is CSVADRQSYEQYF. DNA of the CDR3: TGCAGCGTTGCGGACAGACAGTCCTACGAGCAGTACTTC.

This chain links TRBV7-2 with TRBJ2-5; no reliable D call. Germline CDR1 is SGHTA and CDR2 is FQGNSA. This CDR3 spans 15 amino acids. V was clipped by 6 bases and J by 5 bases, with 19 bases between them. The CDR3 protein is CASRITPSPLETQYF. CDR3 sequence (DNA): TGTGCCAGCAGGATCACACCCTCACCCCTGGAGACCCAGTACTTC.

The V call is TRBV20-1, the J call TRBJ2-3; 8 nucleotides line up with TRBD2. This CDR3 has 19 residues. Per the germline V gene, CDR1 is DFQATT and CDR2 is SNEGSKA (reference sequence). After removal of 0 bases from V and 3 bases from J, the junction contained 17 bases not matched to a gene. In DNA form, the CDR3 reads TGCAGTGCTAGAGATCTACACTCCGGGACTAGAAGGAGGACAGATACGCAGTATTTT. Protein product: CSARDLHSGTRRRTDTQYF.

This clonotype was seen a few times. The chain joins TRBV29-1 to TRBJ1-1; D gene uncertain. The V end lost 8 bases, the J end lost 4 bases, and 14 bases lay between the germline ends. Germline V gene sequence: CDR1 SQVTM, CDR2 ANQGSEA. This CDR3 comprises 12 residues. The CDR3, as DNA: TGCAGCTCAACCGGGGTAGGCACTGAAGCTTTCTTT. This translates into CSSTGVGTEAFF.

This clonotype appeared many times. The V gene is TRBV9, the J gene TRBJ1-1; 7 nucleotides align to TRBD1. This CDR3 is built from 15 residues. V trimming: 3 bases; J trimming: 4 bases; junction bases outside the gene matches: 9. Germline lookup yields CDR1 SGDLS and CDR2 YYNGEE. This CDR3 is CASSGKDRPGTEAFF. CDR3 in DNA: TGTGCCAGCAGCGGGAAGGACAGGCCGGGCACTGAAGCTTTCTTT.

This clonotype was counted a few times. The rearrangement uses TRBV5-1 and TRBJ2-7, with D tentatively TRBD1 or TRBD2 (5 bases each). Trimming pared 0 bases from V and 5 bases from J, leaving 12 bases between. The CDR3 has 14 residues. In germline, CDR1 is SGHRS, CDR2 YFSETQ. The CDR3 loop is CASSLAGQGDEQYF. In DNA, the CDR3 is TGCGCCAGCAGCTTGGCCGGGCAGGGAGACGAGCAGTACTTC.

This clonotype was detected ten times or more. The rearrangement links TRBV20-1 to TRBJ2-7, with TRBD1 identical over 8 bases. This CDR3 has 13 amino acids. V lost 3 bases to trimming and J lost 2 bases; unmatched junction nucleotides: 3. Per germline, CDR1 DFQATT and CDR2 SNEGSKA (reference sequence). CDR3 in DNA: TGCAGTGCTAGGTGGACAGGGCCCTACGAGCAGTACTTC. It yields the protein CSARWTGPYEQYF.

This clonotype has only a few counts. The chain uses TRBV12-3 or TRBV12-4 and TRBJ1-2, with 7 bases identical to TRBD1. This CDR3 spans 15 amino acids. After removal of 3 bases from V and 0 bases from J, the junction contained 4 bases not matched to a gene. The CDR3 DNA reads TGTGCCAGCAGTTTTATTCAGGGGGCTAACTATGGCTACACCTTC. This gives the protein CASSFIQGANYGYTF.

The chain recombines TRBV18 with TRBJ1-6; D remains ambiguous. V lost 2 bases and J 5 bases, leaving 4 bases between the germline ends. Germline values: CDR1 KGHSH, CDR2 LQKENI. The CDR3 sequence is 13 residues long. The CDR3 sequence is CASSPANNSPLHF. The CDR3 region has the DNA TGTGCCAGCTCACCAGCCAATAATTCACCCCTCCACTTT.

The CDR3 here is CATKGEGPLTHSPLHF. DNA of the CDR3: TGTGCCACCAAGGGAGAGGGGCCACTAACTCATTCACCCCTCCACTTT. V gene TRBV28 combines with J gene TRBJ1-6; D might be TRBD1 (5 bases). The CDR3 consists of 16 residues. Germline V lookup: CDR1 MDHEN, CDR2 SYDVKM. V was pared by 10 bases and J by 8 bases, with 24 bases between.

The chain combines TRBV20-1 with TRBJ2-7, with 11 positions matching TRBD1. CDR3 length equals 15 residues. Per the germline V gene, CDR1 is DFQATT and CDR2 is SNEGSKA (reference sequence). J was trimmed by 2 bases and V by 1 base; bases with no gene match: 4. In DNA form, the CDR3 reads TGCAGTGCTAGAGGTCCGGGACAGGGGGCCTACGAGCAGTACTTC. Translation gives CSARGPGQGAYEQYF.

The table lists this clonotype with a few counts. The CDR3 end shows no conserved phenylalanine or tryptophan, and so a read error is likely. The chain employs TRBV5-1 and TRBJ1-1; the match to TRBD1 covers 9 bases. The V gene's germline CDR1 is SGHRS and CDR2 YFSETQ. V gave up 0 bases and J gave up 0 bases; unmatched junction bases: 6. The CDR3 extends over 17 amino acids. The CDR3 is CASSLAWDRVLNTEAFY. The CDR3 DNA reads TGCGCCAGCAGCTTGGCTTGGGACAGGGTGTTGAACACTGAAGCTTTCTAT.